The 30 T cell receptor beta chains listed next were all sequenced from one sample in a study of cytomegalovirus exposure and HLA in healthy donors. Use of 60 Vbeta and 13 Jbeta primers characterized the PCR. The method was immunoSEQ multiplex PCR; TCRdb's version includes in-frame clones alone and lacks a portion of them. The specimen's table records 190,000 or so clones. Sequencing used PBMCs. These receptors all come from a boy aged 5-17 years in good health and CMV-seronegative.

The V and J genes are TRBV27 and TRBJ1-2; no clear D gene. Per the germline V gene, CDR1 is MNHEY and CDR2 is SMNVEV (reference sequence). The CDR3 contains 17 residues. V was cut by 6 bases and J by 6 bases, with 26 bases left in between. The CDR3 DNA reads as TGTGCCAGCAGGTCGTACCCCTTCCTTCGGGTAGGTGATGGCTACACCTTC. Protein sequence: CASRSYPFLRVGDGYTF.

The chain uses TRBV5-8 and TRBJ2-7; 7 bases match TRBD2. The J segment lost 11 bases and the V segment lost 2 bases, leaving 10 bases of the junction unmatched. This CDR3 has 13 residues. Germline-derived CDR1 and CDR2 are SGHTS and YDEGEE. The CDR3 DNA is TGTGCCAGCAGCTTCGGATTGAGGGGAGGGGAGTACTTC. Protein product: CASSFGLRGGEYF.

The chain links TRBV18 to TRBJ1-2; 9 bases map to TRBD1. This CDR3 contains 16 residues. Germline CDR1 and CDR2: KGHSH and LQKENI. V lost 4 bases to trimming and J lost 3 bases; unmatched junction nucleotides: 9. The CDR3, as DNA: TGTGCCAGCTCACTAAACCGGGACAGGGATTACTATGGCTACACCTTC. This translates into CASSLNRDRDYYGYTF. Supplemented by reference TRBV18 and TRBJ1-2, the full variable domain reads NAGVMQNPRHLVRRRGQEARLRCSPMKGHSHVYWYRQLPEEGLKFMVYLQKENIIDESGMPKERFSAEFPKEGPSILRIQQVVRGDSAAYFCASSLNRDRDYYGYTFGSGTRLTVV.

The chain joins TRBV9 to TRBJ1-2; possible D gene TRBD1, 5 bases. Trimming stripped 5 bases from V and 2 bases from J, with 19 bases between. CDR3 length: 16 amino acids. CDR1 SGDLS and CDR2 YYNGEE come from the germline V gene. CDR3: CASSRSTYGGNYGYTF. DNA for the CDR3: TGTGCCAGCAGTCGTAGTACGTACGGGGGGAACTATGGCTACACCTTC.

The chain combines TRBV18 with TRBJ1-1; no definite D call. The CDR3 totals 14 residues. CDR1 is KGHSH, CDR2 LQKENI, per germline. Trimming stripped 4 bases from V and 5 bases from J, with 14 bases between. The CDR3 loop is CASSLTIDDTEAFF. The CDR3, as DNA: TGTGCCAGCTCACTTACCATAGATGATACTGAAGCTTTCTTT.

The chain joins TRBV5-4 to TRBJ1-1, with 7 bases matching TRBD1. The CDR3 is 12 residues long. Germline V lookup: CDR1 SGHNT, CDR2 YYREEE (reference sequence). V shed 0 bases, J shed 9 bases, and the junction held 2 bases outside the gene matches. Here the CDR3 DNA reads TGTGCCAGCAGCTTGGGGGACAGTCAAGCTTTCTTT. Amino acid sequence: CASSLGDSQAFF.

The chain links TRBV27 to TRBJ2-7, with 7 bases identical to TRBD2. Unmatched junction bases numbered 5, after V lost 3 bases and J lost 3 bases. This CDR3 has 14 amino acids. CDR1 MNHEY and CDR2 SMNVEV come from the germline V gene (reference sequence). The CDR3 DNA is TGTGCCAGCAGTTTCGGTCGGGGGGTCTACGAGCAGTACTTC. It yields the protein CASSFGRGVYEQYF.

The rearrangement joins TRBV7-6 to TRBJ2-6; 11 nucleotides agree with TRBD1. The CDR3 runs to 17 residues. Losses at the gene ends were 5 bases for V and 3 bases for J; bases not matched to a gene: 6. Looked up from germline, CDR1 is SGHVS and CDR2 is FNYEAQ. The DNA for the CDR3 is TGTGCCAGCAGCACTCCGGGACAGGGGGATGGGGCCAACGTCCTGACTTTC. This encodes CASSTPGQGDGANVLTF.

V is TRBV19 and J is TRBJ1-6; D call uncertain. Germline V CDR1 and CDR2: LNHDA, SQIVND (reference sequence). Trimming cost V 5 bases and J 4 bases, with 12 bases left between them. This CDR3 comprises 15 residues. The CDR3 spells CASSSSTGYNSPLHF. The CDR3 DNA reads as TGTGCCAGTAGTTCTTCGACTGGTTATAATTCACCCCTCCACTTT. The full variable domain, its missing parts supplied by reference TRBV19 and TRBJ1-6, is DGGITQSPKYLFRKEGQNVTLSCEQNLNHDAMYWYRQDPGQGLRLIYYSQIVNDFQKGDIAEGYSVSREKKESFPLTVTSAQKNPTAFYLCASSSSTGYNSPLHFGNGTRLTVT.

The V and J genes are TRBV2 and TRBJ2-3, with D possibly TRBD1 on 7 matching bases. The ends were cut back, 7 bases at V and 0 bases at J, with 11 bases in the middle. The CDR3 is 14 residues long. Germline V CDR1 and CDR2: SNHLY, FYNNEI. This CDR3 is CASTGGLSTDTQYF. CDR3 bases: TGTGCCAGCACAGGGGGGCTAAGCACAGATACGCAGTATTTT.

This chain uses TRBV11-2 with TRBJ1-5; 10 bases agree with TRBD1. Looked up from germline, CDR1 is SGHAT and CDR2 is FQNNGV. V shed 0 bases and J 4 bases; nucleotides not matched to a gene: 9. The length of the CDR3 is 18 residues. The CDR3 loop is CASSLDPGTGATNQPQHF. The CDR3 nucleotides read TGTGCCAGCAGCTTAGATCCCGGGACAGGGGCAACTAATCAGCCCCAGCATTTT. The whole variable domain, remainder taken from reference TRBV11-2 and TRBJ1-5, is EAGVAQSPRYKIIEKRQSVAFWCNPISGHATLYWYQQILGQGPKLLIQFQNNGVVDDSQLPKDRFSAERLKGVDSTLKIQPAKLEDSAVYLCASSLDPGTGATNQPQHFGDGTRLSIL.

The rearrangement links TRBV15 to TRBJ1-1, with D perhaps matching TRBD1 (6 bases). Germline CDR1 reads LNHNV; CDR2 reads YYDKDF (reference sequence). Trimming stripped 2 bases from V and 9 bases from J, with 16 bases between. The CDR3 extends over 14 amino acids. CDR3 nucleotides: TGTGCCACCAGCAGATCCAGAGGACAGCCAAAAGCTTTCTTT. Its protein is CATSRSRGQPKAFF.

As DNA, the CDR3 is TGTGCCTGGAGTTGGGGGGGTCGCGGCTATGGCTACACCTTC. Translating it yields CAWSWGGRGYGYTF. The chain carries TRBV30 and TRBJ1-2; perhaps TRBD1 as D (5 bases). V was cut by 2 bases and J by 4 bases, with 14 bases left in between. CDR1 is GTSNPN, CDR2 SVGIG, per germline (reference sequence). The CDR3 spans 14 residues.

The J gene is TRBJ2-7, the V gene TRBV14; 9 nucleotides align to TRBD1. CDR3 size: 16 residues. After removal of 1 base from V and 6 bases from J, the junction contained 10 bases not matched to a gene. The germline V gene has CDR1 SGHDN and CDR2 FVKESK. The CDR3 sequence is CASSQGGYRGPLEQYF. The DNA of the CDR3 is TGTGCCAGCAGCCAAGGGGGTTACAGGGGGCCCCTCGAGCAGTACTTC.

Points on this clone: One end of the junction is discordant with germline, which a read error may explain. The chain joins TRBV5-1 to TRBJ2-5; D not resolved. Germline loops: CDR1 SGHRS, CDR2 YFSETQ. The CDR3 totals 14 residues. The chain's CDR3 is CASSLAGQQETQYF. For the CDR3, the DNA is TGCGCTAGCAGCTTAGCAGGTCAACAAGAGACCCAGTACTTC.

The chain recombines TRBV5-4 with TRBJ2-7; TRBD2 aligns across 8 bases. V was clipped by 4 bases and J by 2 bases; unmatched bases: 11. The CDR3 sequence is 16 residues long. CDR1 is SGHNT, CDR2 YYREEE, per germline (reference sequence). The CDR3 spells CASSPQSGGGTYEQYF. The CDR3, as DNA: TGTGCCAGCAGCCCACAGAGCGGGGGAGGGACCTACGAGCAGTACTTC.

V gene TRBV10-1 combines with J gene TRBJ1-4; the D is unclear. Germline lookup yields CDR1 WNHNN and CDR2 SYGVQD (reference sequence). The ends were cut back, 2 bases at V and 7 bases at J, with 5 bases in the middle. This CDR3 has 12 residues. The CDR3 region is CASSEGPEKLFF. The DNA of the CDR3 is TGCGCCAGCAGTGAGGGGCCTGAAAAACTGTTTTTT.

The chain combines TRBV5-1 with TRBJ2-2; TRBD2 aligns across 10 bases. The CDR3 consists of 15 residues. CDR1 is SGHRS, CDR2 YFSETQ, per germline. V was pared by 4 bases and J by 5 bases, with 5 bases of the junction left unmatched. The CDR3 region is CASSRTSGITGELFF. The CDR3 coding sequence is TGCGCCAGCAGCCGAACTAGCGGGATAACCGGGGAGCTGTTTTTT.

CDR3 bases: TGTGCCAGCAGCATCATTGGGACTAGAAATGAGCAGTTCTTC. Amino acids: CASSIIGTRNEQFF. The genes are TRBV7-9 and TRBJ2-1; 8 bases line up with TRBD2. This CDR3 contains 14 residues. V dropped 5 bases and J dropped 7; count of bases not matched to a gene: 7. Germline lookup yields CDR1 SEHNR and CDR2 FQNEAQ (reference sequence).

The chain links TRBV11-3 to TRBJ2-5; 10 bases fit TRBD1. Unmatched junction bases numbered 8, after V lost 5 bases and J lost 5 bases. Germline V gene data show CDR1 as SGHNT and CDR2 as YENEEA. The CDR3 contains 15 residues. CDR3 nucleotides: TGTGCCAGCAGCCTAGGGACAGGGGAGGGGGAGACCCAGTACTTC. Residues: CASSLGTGEGETQYF. Using reference TRBV11-3 and TRBJ2-5 for the parts outside the CDR3, the full variable domain is EAGVVQSPRYKIIEKKQPVAFWCNPISGHNTLYWYLQNLGQGPELLIRYENEEAVDDSQLPKDRFSAERLKGVDSTLKIQPAELGDSAVYLCASSLGTGEGETQYFGPGTRLLVL.

The J gene is TRBJ2-5, the V gene TRBV6-5; D remains unclear. Trimming pared 4 bases from V and 5 bases from J, leaving 8 bases between. Germline V lookup: CDR1 MNHEY, CDR2 SVGAGI. The CDR3 extends over 12 amino acids. DNA for the CDR3: TGTGCCAGCAGTTTAAATCGGGAGACCCAGTACTTC. Encoded protein: CASSLNRETQYF.

The chain employs TRBV11-2 and TRBJ2-3; maybe TRBD2 (6 bases). Germline CDR1 SGHAT, CDR2 FQNNGV. This CDR3 is 17 amino acids long. V was cut by 5 bases and J by 2 bases, with 20 bases left in between. The CDR3 protein is CASSETIGRGFTDTQYF. CDR3 DNA sequence: TGTGCCAGCAGCGAGACGATCGGGCGGGGCTTCACAGATACGCAGTATTTT. The whole variable domain, filled in from reference TRBV11-2 and TRBJ2-3, reads EAGVAQSPRYKIIEKRQSVAFWCNPISGHATLYWYQQILGQGPKLLIQFQNNGVVDDSQLPKDRFSAERLKGVDSTLKIQPAKLEDSAVYLCASSETIGRGFTDTQYFGPGTRLTVL.

The chain joins TRBV19 to TRBJ1-2; TRBD1 aligns across 7 bases. Per germline, CDR1 LNHDA and CDR2 SQIVND (reference sequence). The CDR3 is 14 residues long. V was clipped by 7 bases and J by 6 bases; unmatched bases: 11. In DNA form, the CDR3 reads TGTGCCAGTACTAAAGGGGGCGAATTAGATGGCTACACCTTC. Encoded protein: CASTKGGELDGYTF.

This rearrangement joins TRBV9 to TRBJ2-1; 10 bases agree with TRBD2. The CDR3 sequence is 16 residues long. V lost 7 bases to trimming and J lost 7 bases; unmatched junction nucleotides: 14. Germline V gene lookup returns CDR1 SGDLS and CDR2 YYNGEE. CDR3 sequence (DNA): TGTGCCAGCGGGGAGGTGAGCGGGGGGGCAAAAAATGAGCAGTTCTTC. Translating gives CASGEVSGGAKNEQFF.

The chain is built from TRBV29-1 and TRBJ1-2, with 9 positions matching TRBD1. The CDR3 runs to 16 residues. Trimming cost V 1 base and J 2 bases; bases outside gene matches: 8. The germline V gene has CDR1 SQVTM and CDR2 ANQGSEA. Here the CDR3 DNA reads TGCAGCGTTGAAGGGGGCCCACAGGGGGCCAACTATGGCTACACCTTC. Amino acid sequence: CSVEGGPQGANYGYTF.

This sequence joins TRBV30 and TRBJ2-7; 9 nucleotides match TRBD1. CDR3 length equals 17 residues. V shed 1 base, J shed 4 bases, and the junction held 14 bases outside the gene matches. Germline CDR1 is GTSNPN and CDR2 is SVGIG (reference sequence). The CDR3 DNA reads TGTGCCTGGAGTGCATGGACAGGGGAAAGTCCGGGTTACGAGCAGTACTTC. Residues: CAWSAWTGESPGYEQYF.

J is TRBJ2-1 and V is TRBV28; TRBD2 might be the D (5 bases). CDR3 length: 15 residues. Germline V gives CDR1 MDHEN, CDR2 SYDVKM. Trimming stripped 7 bases from V and 5 bases from J, with 18 bases between. The CDR3 here is CASTKSTAGNNEQFF. CDR3 sequence (DNA): TGTGCCAGCACTAAAAGTACCGCGGGCAACAATGAGCAGTTCTTC.

V gene TRBV5-1 combines with J gene TRBJ2-3; TRBD2 matches 13 bases. The trim removed 7 bases at V and 3 bases at J, leaving 8 bases unmatched. The CDR3 has 16 amino acids. Per germline, CDR1 SGHRS and CDR2 YFSETQ. The CDR3 spells CASHGLAGDPTDTQYF. The CDR3 nucleotides are TGCGCCAGCCACGGACTAGCGGGGGACCCAACAGATACGCAGTATTTT.

The chain couples TRBV5-1 to TRBJ2-1, with D possibly matching TRBD1 (5 bases). Germline CDR1 reads SGHRS; CDR2 reads YFSETQ. Trimming removed 4 bases from V and 0 bases from J, with 14 bases in between. The CDR3 consists of 16 residues. The CDR3 reads CASSPQALTSYNEQFF. CDR3 nucleotide sequence: TGCGCCAGCAGCCCACAGGCCTTGACCTCCTACAATGAGCAGTTCTTC.

Turning to this clone: Different DNA sequences within this sample yield the same CDR3. This chain joins TRBV6-5 and TRBJ1-1, with a tentative D call TRBD1 (6 bases). V was pared by 2 bases and J by 4 bases, with 14 bases between. Germline CDR1 is MNHEY and CDR2 is SVGAGI. CDR3 length equals 15 residues. The chain's CDR3 is CASSYGDKGVTEAFF. CDR3 coding DNA: TGTGCCAGCAGTTACGGGGACAAAGGGGTCACTGAAGCTTTCTTT.